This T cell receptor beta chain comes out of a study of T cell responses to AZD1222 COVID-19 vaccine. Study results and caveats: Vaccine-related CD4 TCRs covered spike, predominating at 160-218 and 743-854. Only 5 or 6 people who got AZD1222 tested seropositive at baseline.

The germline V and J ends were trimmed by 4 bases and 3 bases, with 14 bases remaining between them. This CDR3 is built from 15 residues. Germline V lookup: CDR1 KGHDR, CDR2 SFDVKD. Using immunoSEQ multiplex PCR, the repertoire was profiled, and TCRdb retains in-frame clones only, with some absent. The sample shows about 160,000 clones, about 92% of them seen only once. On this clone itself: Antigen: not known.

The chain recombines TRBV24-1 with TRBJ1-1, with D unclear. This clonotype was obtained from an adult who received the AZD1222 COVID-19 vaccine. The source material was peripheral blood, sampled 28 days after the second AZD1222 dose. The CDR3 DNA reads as TGTGCCACCAGTGACGCAGTAGGAGGAGACACTGAAGCTTTCTTT. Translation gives CATSDAVGGDTEAFF.